The 9 T cell receptor beta chains in this list originate from one sample, sequenced in a study of T cell responses to AZD1222 COVID-19 vaccine (dated by TCRdb to about 2021). The protocol used for the library was the immunoSEQ multiplex PCR assay. Entries here come from immuneACCESS through TCRdb and include only in-frame sequences with V and J called. Some clones fail to appear in such tables; in the studies checked, an unresolved V gene covers under half of the shortfall, and the cause of the remainder is unknown. A total of around 58,000 clones appear in this sample, 80% to 90% of them only once. The ten biggest clones cover around 19% of the sample. According to the study, the label for this sample's time point signals: baseline before first vaccination. The sequencing here drew on peripheral blood, taken on day 0 of AZD1222 vaccination. The receptors were sampled from an adult in good health.

The chain recombines TRBV10-2 with TRBJ2-7; 7 bases agree with TRBD1. The CDR3 sequence is 16 residues long. Germline V lookup: CDR1 WSHSY, CDR2 SAAADI. The junction had 8 bases not matched to a gene; V was cut back by 3 bases and J by 0 bases. The CDR3 nucleotides are TGCGCCAGCAGTGACCCGGGACAGATCAACTCCTACGAGCAGTACTTC. Translated: CASSDPGQINSYEQYF.

This chain uses TRBV19 with TRBJ1-1; D unclear. Trimming removed 8 bases at V and 6 bases at J, with 13 bases between. This CDR3 contains 12 residues. Germline CDR1 is LNHDA and CDR2 is SQIVND (reference sequence). The CDR3 nucleotides read TGTGCCAGTCTAAGACTGGGAGCTGAAGCTTTCTTT. This codes for CASLRLGAEAFF.

V and J are TRBV19 and TRBJ2-5, with 7 bases identical to TRBD2. CDR1 is LNHDA and CDR2 is SQIVND in the germline V gene (reference sequence). Trimming removed 4 bases from V and 5 bases from J; junction bases left unmatched: 7. The CDR3 length is 14 residues. Here the CDR3 DNA reads TGTGCCAGTAGTAGCGGGAGAGAATACGAGACCCAGTACTTC. Encoded protein: CASSSGREYETQYF.

This clone was seen more than once but under ten times. The rearrangement joins TRBV24-1 to TRBJ2-7, with D uncertain. The CDR3 totals 16 residues. V was pared by 4 bases and J by 3 bases, with 18 bases between. Per germline, CDR1 KGHDR and CDR2 SFDVKD. In DNA, the CDR3 is TGTGCCACCAGTGACCCTGTACGAAGGGTCGGCTACGAGCAGTACTTC. As protein: CATSDPVRRVGYEQYF.

The V gene is TRBV9, the J gene TRBJ1-1, with a weak D call TRBD1 (6 bases). In germline, CDR1 is SGDLS, CDR2 YYNGEE. Trimming took 4 bases from V and 6 from J, leaving 19 bases between them. The CDR3 totals 15 residues. DNA of the CDR3: TGTGCCAGCAGCCCGTTTTTTGGGGGCTCCCCTGAAGCTTTCTTT. Amino acid sequence: CASSPFFGGSPEAFF.

V usage is TRBV5-1 and J usage is TRBJ1-6; D not resolved. V was trimmed by 1 base and J by 7 bases, leaving 9 bases between them. CDR1 and CDR2 (germline): SGHRS, YFSETQ. This CDR3 has 14 residues. CDR3 in amino acids: CASSLTGLNSPLHF. The CDR3 DNA sequence: TGCGCCAGCAGCTTGACTGGGCTGAATTCACCCCTCCACTTT.

CDR3 in DNA: TGTGCCAGCAGCCCTTGGTCCGGGAGTTCCTACGAGCAGTACGTC. It codes for CASSPWSGSSYEQYV. The rearrangement uses TRBV11-3 and TRBJ2-7; tentative D call: TRBD2 (6 bases). The ends were cut back, 5 bases at V and 1 base at J, with 15 bases in the middle. The CDR3 is 15 amino acids. In germline, CDR1 is SGHNT, CDR2 YENEEA.

The rearrangement links TRBV19 to TRBJ1-2; D possibly corresponds to TRBD1 (6 bases). CDR1 is LNHDA, CDR2 SQIVND, per germline (reference sequence). This CDR3 comprises 14 residues. Trimming took off 9 bases at V and 6 bases at J, with 20 bases between the two ends. The DNA of the CDR3 is TGTGCCAGCACCCAGGACCCAGGGACACATGGCTACACCTTC. It specifies CASTQDPGTHGYTF.

This clone was seen a single time. The genes are TRBV19 and TRBJ2-4, with 10 bases identical to TRBD2. The CDR3 extends over 15 amino acids. The junction had 9 bases not matched to a gene; V was cut back by 4 bases and J by 9 bases. Germline V gene lookup returns CDR1 LNHDA and CDR2 SQIVND (reference sequence). CDR3 residues: CASSTQREGGSIQYF. As DNA, the CDR3 is TGTGCCAGTAGTACCCAGCGGGAGGGTGGGAGCATTCAGTACTTC.